Listed here is a single T cell receptor (beta chain). The junction had 20 bases not matched to a gene; V was cut back by 3 bases and J by 4 bases. CDR1 and CDR2 from the germline V gene are MDHEN and SYDVKM. The CDR3 covers 20 residues. PCR amplification relied on 60 Vbeta primers (plus 13 Jbeta primers). The repertoire was sequenced with immunoSEQ multiplex PCR; TCRdb's copy has only in-frame clones and lacks some. The table includes approximately 190,000 clones, approximately 78% detected once. These data originate in a study of cytomegalovirus exposure and HLA in healthy donors. V usage is TRBV28 and J usage is TRBJ2-7; the match to TRBD1 covers 11 bases. Sequenced material: PBMCs. The TCR comes from a woman in her 30s in good health and CMV-seropositive. The CDR3 loop reads CASSFSPGQGARMATYEQYF. The CDR3 bases are TGTGCCAGCAGTTTTTCTCCCGGACAGGGGGCGAGGATGGCCACATACGAGCAGTACTTC. Complete variable domain (other parts from reference TRBV28 and TRBJ2-7): DVKVTQSSRYLVKRTGEKVFLECVQDMDHENMFWYRQDPGLGLRLIYFSYDVKMKEKGDIPEGYSVSREKKERFSLILESASTNQTSMYLCASSFSPGQGARMATYEQYFGPGTRLTVT.